This TCR beta chain comes out of a study of control samples from healthy donors and cancer patients. The repertoire was sequenced with immunoSEQ multiplex PCR; TCRdb's copy has only in-frame clones and lacks some. This sample has approximately 100,000 clones; about 90% occur once, and the top ten carry 12% to 15%. Germline loops: CDR1 MRHNA, CDR2 SNTAGT. The ends were cut back, 6 bases at V and 0 bases at J, with 12 bases in the middle. This CDR3 comprises 15 residues. The clonotype was recovered from a man aged 25-45 years in good health. The sequencing sample was made of blood. V gene TRBV6-4 combines with J gene TRBJ2-1, with D unresolved. CDR3 region: CASSPGPLSYNEQFF. The DNA of the CDR3 is TGTGCCAGCAGCCCGGGCCCACTCTCCTACAATGAGCAGTTCTTC.